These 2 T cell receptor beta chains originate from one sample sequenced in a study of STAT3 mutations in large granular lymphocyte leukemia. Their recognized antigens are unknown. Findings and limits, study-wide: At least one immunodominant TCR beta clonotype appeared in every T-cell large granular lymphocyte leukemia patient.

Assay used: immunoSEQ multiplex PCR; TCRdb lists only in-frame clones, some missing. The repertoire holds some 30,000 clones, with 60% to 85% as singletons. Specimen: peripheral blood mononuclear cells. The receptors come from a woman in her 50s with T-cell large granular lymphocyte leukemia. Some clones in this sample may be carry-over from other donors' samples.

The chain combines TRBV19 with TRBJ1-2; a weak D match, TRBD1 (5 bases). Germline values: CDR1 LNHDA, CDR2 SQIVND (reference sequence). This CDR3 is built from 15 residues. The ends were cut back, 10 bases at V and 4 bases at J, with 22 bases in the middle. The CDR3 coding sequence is TGTGCCACCCAGCCGAGGGGAGGGTTTGCCTATGGCTACACCTTC. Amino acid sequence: CATQPRGGFAYGYTF.

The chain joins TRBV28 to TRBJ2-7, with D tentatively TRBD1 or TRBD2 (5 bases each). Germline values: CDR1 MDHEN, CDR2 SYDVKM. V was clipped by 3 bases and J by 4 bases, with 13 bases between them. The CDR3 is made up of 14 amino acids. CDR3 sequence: CASSFEGYFYEQYF. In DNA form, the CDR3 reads TGTGCCAGCAGTTTCGAGGGGTACTTTTACGAGCAGTACTTC.